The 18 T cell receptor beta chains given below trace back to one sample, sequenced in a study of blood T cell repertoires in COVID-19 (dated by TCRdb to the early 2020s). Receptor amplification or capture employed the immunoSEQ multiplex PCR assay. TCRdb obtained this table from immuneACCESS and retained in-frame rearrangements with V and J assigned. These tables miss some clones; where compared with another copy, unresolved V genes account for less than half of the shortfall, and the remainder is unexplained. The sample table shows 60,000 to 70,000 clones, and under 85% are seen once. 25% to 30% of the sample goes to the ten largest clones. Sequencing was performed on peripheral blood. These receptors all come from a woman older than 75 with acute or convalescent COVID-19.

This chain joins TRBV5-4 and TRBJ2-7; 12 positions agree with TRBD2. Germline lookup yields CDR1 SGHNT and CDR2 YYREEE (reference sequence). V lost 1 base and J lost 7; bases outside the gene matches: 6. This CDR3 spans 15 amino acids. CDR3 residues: CASSLLLAGGSEQYF. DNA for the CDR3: TGTGCCAGCAGCTTGCTTCTAGCGGGAGGGTCTGAGCAGTACTTC.

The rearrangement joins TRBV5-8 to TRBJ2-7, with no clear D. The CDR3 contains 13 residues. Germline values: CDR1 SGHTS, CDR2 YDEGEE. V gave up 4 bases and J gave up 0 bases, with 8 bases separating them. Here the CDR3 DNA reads TGTGCCAGCAGCCCGCAGATCTCCTACGAGCAGTACTTC. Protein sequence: CASSPQISYEQYF. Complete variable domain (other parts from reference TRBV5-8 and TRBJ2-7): EAGVTQSPTHLIKTRGQQATLRCSPISGHTSVYWYQQALGLGLQFLLWYDEGEERNRGNFPPRFSGRQFPNYSSELNVNALELEDSALYLCASSPQISYEQYFGPGTRLTVT.

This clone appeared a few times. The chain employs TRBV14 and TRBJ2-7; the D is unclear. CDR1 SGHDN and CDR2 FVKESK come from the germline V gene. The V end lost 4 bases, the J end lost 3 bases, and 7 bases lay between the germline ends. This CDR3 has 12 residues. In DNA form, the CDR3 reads TGTGCCAGCAGCCCTTCCGGCTACGAGCAGTACTTC. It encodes CASSPSGYEQYF.

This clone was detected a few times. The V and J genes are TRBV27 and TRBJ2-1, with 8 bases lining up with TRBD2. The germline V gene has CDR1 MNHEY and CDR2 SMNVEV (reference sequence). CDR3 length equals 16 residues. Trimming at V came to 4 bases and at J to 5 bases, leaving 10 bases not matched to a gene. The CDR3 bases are TGTGCCAGCAGTTCTCGGGGTAGCGGGACGCACAATGAGCAGTTCTTC. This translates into CASSSRGSGTHNEQFF.

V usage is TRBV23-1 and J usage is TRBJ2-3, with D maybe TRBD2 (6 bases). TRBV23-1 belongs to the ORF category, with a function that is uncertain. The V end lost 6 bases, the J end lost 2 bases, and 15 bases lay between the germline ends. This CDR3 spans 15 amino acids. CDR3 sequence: CASSPGERVTDTQYF. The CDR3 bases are TGCGCCAGCAGCCCCGGGGAGCGGGTCACAGATACGCAGTATTTT.

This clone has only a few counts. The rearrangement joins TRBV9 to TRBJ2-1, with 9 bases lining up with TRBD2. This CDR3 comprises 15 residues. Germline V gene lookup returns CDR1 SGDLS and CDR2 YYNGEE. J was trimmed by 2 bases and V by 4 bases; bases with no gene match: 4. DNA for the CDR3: TGTGCCAGCAGCTTGACTAGCGGACCCTACAATGAGCAGTTCTTC. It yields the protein CASSLTSGPYNEQFF.

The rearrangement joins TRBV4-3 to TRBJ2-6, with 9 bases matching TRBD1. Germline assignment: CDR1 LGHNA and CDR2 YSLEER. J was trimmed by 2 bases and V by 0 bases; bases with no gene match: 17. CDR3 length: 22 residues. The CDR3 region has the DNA TGCGCCAGCAGCCAAGATGGGACAGGGTTGCCCCGGGGGCTGGCTGGGGCCAACGTCCTGACTTTC. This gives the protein CASSQDGTGLPRGLAGANVLTF.

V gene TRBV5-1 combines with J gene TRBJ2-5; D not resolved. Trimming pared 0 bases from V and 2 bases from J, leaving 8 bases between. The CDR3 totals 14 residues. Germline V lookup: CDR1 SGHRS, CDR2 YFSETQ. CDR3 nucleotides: TGCGCCAGCAGCTTGGATGCGTATCAAGAGACCCAGTACTTC. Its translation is CASSLDAYQETQYF.

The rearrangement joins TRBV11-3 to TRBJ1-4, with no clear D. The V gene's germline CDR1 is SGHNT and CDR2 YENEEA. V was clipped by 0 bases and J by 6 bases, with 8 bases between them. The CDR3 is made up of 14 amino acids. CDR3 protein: CASSLEYGYEKLFF. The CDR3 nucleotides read TGTGCCAGCAGCTTAGAATACGGTTATGAAAAACTGTTTTTT.

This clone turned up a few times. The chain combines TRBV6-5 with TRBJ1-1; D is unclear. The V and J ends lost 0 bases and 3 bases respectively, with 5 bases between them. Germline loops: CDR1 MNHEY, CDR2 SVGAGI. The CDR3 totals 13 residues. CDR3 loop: CASSYSADTEAFF. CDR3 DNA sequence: TGTGCCAGCAGTTACTCGGCGGACACTGAAGCTTTCTTT.

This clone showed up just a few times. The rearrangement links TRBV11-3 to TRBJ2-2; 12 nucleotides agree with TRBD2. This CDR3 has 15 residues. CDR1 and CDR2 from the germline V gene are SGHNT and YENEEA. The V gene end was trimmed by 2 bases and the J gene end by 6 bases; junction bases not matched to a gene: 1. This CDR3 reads CASSLRLAGAGELFF. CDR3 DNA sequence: TGTGCCAGCAGCTTAAGACTAGCGGGAGCCGGGGAGCTGTTTTTT. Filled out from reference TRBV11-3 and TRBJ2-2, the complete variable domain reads EAGVVQSPRYKIIEKKQPVAFWCNPISGHNTLYWYLQNLGQGPELLIRYENEEAVDDSQLPKDRFSAERLKGVDSTLKIQPAELGDSAVYLCASSLRLAGAGELFFGEGSRLTVL.

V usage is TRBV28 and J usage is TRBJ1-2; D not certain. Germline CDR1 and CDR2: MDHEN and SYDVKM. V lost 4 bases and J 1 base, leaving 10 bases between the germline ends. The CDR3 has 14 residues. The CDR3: CASSSRYFNYGYTF. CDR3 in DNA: TGTGCCAGCAGTTCCCGCTACTTTAACTATGGCTACACCTTC.

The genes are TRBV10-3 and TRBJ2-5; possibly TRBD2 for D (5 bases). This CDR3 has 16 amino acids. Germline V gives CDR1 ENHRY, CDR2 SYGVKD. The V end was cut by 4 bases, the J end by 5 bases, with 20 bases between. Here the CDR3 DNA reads TGTGCCATCAGTGGATCTAGTTACAGCGGCGGCGAGACCCAGTACTTC. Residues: CAISGSSYSGGETQYF.

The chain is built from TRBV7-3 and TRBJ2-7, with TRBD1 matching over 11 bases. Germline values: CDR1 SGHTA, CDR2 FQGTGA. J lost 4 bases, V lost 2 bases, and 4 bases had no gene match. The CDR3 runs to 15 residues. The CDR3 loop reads CASSLSGTGGYEQYF. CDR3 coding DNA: TGTGCCAGCAGCTTATCCGGGACAGGGGGTTACGAGCAGTACTTC.

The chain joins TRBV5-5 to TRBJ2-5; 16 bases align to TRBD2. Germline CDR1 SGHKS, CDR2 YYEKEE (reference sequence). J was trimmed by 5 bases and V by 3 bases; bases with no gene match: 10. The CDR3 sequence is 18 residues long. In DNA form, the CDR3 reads TGTGCCAGCAGCTCCGGGACTAGCGGGAGGGCCAGGGGGGAGACCCAGTACTTC. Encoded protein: CASSSGTSGRARGETQYF.

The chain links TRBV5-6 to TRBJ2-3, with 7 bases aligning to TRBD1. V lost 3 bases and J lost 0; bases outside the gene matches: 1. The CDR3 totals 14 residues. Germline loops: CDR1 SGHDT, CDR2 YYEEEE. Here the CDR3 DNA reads TGTGCCAGCAGCTCCAGGGGGAGCACAGATACGCAGTATTTT. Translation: CASSSRGSTDTQYF. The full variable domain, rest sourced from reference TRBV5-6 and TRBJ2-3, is DAGVTQSPTHLIKTRGQQVTLRCSPKSGHDTVSWYQQALGQGPQFIFQYYEEEERQRGNFPDRFSGHQFPNYSSELNVNALLLGDSALYLCASSSRGSTDTQYFGPGTRLTVL.

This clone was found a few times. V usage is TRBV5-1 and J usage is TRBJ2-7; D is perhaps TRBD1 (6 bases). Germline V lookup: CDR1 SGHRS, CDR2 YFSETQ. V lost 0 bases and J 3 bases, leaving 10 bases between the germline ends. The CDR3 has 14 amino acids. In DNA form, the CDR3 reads TGCGCCAGCAGCTTGGAACAGGGTTTCTACGAGCAGTACTTC. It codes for CASSLEQGFYEQYF.

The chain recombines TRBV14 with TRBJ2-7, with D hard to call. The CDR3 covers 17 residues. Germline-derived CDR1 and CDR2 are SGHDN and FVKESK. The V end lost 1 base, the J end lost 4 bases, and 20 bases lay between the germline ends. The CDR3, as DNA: TGTGCCAGCAGCCAAGGGGTAACAGTCCGGCGATGGTACGAGCAGTACTTC. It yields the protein CASSQGVTVRRWYEQYF.